This paragraph covers one TCR beta chain sequence. This sample is drawn from a study of blood T cell repertoires in COVID-19. About the study: Whether acute or convalescent, the COVID-19 samples came from the United States, Italy and Spain. Sources were T cells, B-cell-depleted T cells, or PBMCs; the material itself was cDNA or gDNA.

Trimming cost V 0 bases and J 4 bases; bases outside gene matches: 4. The CDR3 has 16 amino acids. Germline CDR1 reads MNHNY; CDR2 reads SVGAGI (reference sequence). Methods used by the authors: Scientists estimated how many nucleated cells there were by amplifying reference gene primers. The assay was immunoSEQ multiplex PCR, and TCRdb's table has in-frame clones only and misses some. V, J and clone size were drawn from that table, and D and trimming were deduced from the DNA. The sample holds 81,000 or so clones, 80% to 95% seen once. Material for sequencing was peripheral blood. The TCR originated in a woman aged 55-69 years with active COVID-19. The chain employs TRBV6-6 and TRBJ2-2; 8 bases agree with TRBD2. CDR3 in amino acids: CASSYSTSVSTGELFF. The CDR3 region has the DNA TGTGCCAGCAGTTACTCGACTAGCGTGAGCACCGGGGAGCTGTTTTTT.